This TCR beta chain was found in a study of OX40 agonist ivuxolimab in advanced cancers. Study background: Patients were treated with ivuxolimab, an agonistic anti-OX40 (CD134) antibody. Three individuals attained partial responses, comprising one hepatocellular carcinoma case and two cutaneous melanoma cases.

Study-level results: Normalized T-cell clonal expansion was also low in a subset of nonresponders.

Researchers took blood at baseline, on cycle 4 day 1, and on cycle 7 day 1. A remark on this clone: The target antigen is unknown.

The V gene end was trimmed by 3 bases and the J gene end by 5 bases; junction bases not matched to a gene: 16. Germline values: CDR1 SGDLS, CDR2 YYNGEE. This CDR3 region has 17 residues. The protocol was immunoSEQ multiplex PCR, while the TCRdb copy is restricted to in-frame clones and leaves out a portion. The sample carries approximately 98,000 clones, more than 80% recorded once. The origin of this receptor is an adult with an advanced solid tumor such as melanoma, head and neck, liver or kidney cancer. This specimen consisted of CD4+ or CD8+ T cells sorted from blood, obtained in a trial of the OX40 agonist ivuxolimab. The V call is TRBV9, the J call TRBJ2-7, with 8 positions matching TRBD2. The CDR3 bases are TGTGCCAGCAGCGAAATAGCGGGGAGTAGTAAAATGAACGAGCAGTACTTC. As protein: CASSEIAGSSKMNEQYF.